A selection of T cell receptor beta chains follows, all from one sample in a study of read filtering for tumor transcriptome and immune sequencing. TCRdb redid the calling of the reads with MiXCR, one entry per CDR3 protein. This sample yields 100,000 to 150,000 distinct CDR3 sequences, of which roughly 13% are seen a single time; more than 9.5% belongs to the top ten. Sequenced input: a population of CD138-negative cells sorted from bone marrow. All receptors derive from a donor over 35 with multiple myeloma. CDR3s include the opening cysteine and the closing phenylalanine or tryptophan. A D gene is named only where the DNA matches it firmly. Expanded clones get a size class; other rows say once, few or many, or leave the size out.

CDR3 protein	CDR3 DNA	D gene	V gene	J gene	clone size
CSARERTSGREQYF	TGCAGTGCTAGAGAGCGGACTAGCGGGAGAGAGCAGTACTTC	TRBD2	TRBV20-1	TRBJ2-7	many
CASNSRGDQPQHF	TGTGCCAGCAACAGCCGGGGTGACCAGCCCCAGCATTTT	NA	TRBV7-3	TRBJ1-5	many
CASSARGIPDTQYF	TGTGCCAGCAGCGCCAGGGGGATCCCAGATACGCAGTATTTT	TRBD1	TRBV13	TRBJ2-3	many
CASRGTGISYNEQFF	TGTGCCAGCCGGGGGACGGGCATCTCCTACAATGAGCAGTTCTTC	NA	TRBV12-3/TRBV12-4	TRBJ2-1	many
CASSLEGVGEKLFF	TGTGCCAGCAGCCTTGAAGGGGTGGGTGAAAAACTGTTTTTT	NA	TRBV28	TRBJ1-4	many
CASSDELDNEQFF	TGTGCCAGCTCGGACGAGCTCGACAATGAGCAGTTCTTC	NA	TRBV11-2	TRBJ2-1	many
CASSTTGLITEAFF	TGTGCCAGCAGCACGACAGGGTTAATCACTGAAGCTTTCTTT	TRBD1	TRBV6-6	TRBJ1-1	NA
CASSFEDNEQFF	TGTGCCAGCAGTTTTGAGGACAATGAGCAGTTCTTC	NA	TRBV28	TRBJ2-1	many
CSASTGSPYEQYF	TGCAGTGCTAGCACAGGTTCTCCCTACGAGCAGTACTTC	NA	TRBV20-1	TRBJ2-7	many
CASSVGGVGAQETQYF	TGTGCCAGCAGCGTAGGGGGCGTGGGGGCGCAGGAGACCCAGTACTTC	NA	TRBV9	TRBJ2-5	NA
CAWSADRIFYGYTF	TGTGCCTGGAGTGCAGACAGGATATTCTATGGCTACACCTTC	NA	TRBV30	TRBJ1-2	many
CASSLRTSGIGGHEQYF	TGCGCCAGCAGCCTTCGGACTAGCGGTATAGGGGGCCACGAGCAGTACTTC	TRBD2	TRBV4-1	TRBJ2-7	many
CASSQSGQGETQYF	TGCGCCAGCAGCCAATCGGGACAGGGGGAGACCCAGTACTTC	TRBD1	TRBV4-1	TRBJ2-5	many
CASGVRAHYEQYF	TGTGCCAGCGGCGTCCGGGCCCACTACGAGCAGTACTTC	NA	TRBV7-2	TRBJ2-7	few
CASRLNMNTEAFF	TGCGCCAGCAGACTAAACATGAACACTGAAGCTTTCTTT	NA	TRBV5-1	TRBJ1-1	many
CSVAGQGSTDTQYF	TGCAGCGTTGCCGGACAGGGAAGCACAGATACGCAGTATTTT	TRBD1	TRBV29-1	TRBJ2-3	few
CAISESWDDEQYF	TGTGCCATCAGTGAGTCCTGGGACGACGAGCAGTACTTC	NA	TRBV10-3	TRBJ2-7	NA
CSASTGGTEAFF	TGCAGTGCTAGTACAGGGGGCACTGAAGCTTTCTTT	TRBD1	TRBV20-1	TRBJ1-1	many
CSLAGHYGYTF	TGCAGTCTCGCGGGCCACTATGGCTACACCTTC	NA	TRBV29-1	TRBJ1-2	NA
CASSRYRNTEAFF	TGCGCCAGCAGTAGATACAGGAACACTGAAGCTTTCTTT	NA	TRBV10-1	TRBJ1-1	many
CSYTSRANTGELFF	TGCAGCTACACGAGCAGGGCGAACACCGGGGAGCTGTTTTTT	NA	TRBV29-1	TRBJ2-2	many
CASSLDPRSYNEQFF	TGTGCCAGCAGCTTAGATCCGCGTTCCTACAATGAGCAGTTCTTC	NA	TRBV11-2	TRBJ2-1	many
CASSLTISSYNEQFF	TGTGCCAGCAGTTTGACGATCAGCTCCTACAATGAGCAGTTCTTC	NA	TRBV6-5	TRBJ2-1	many
CASSFRLEARNEQFF	TGTGCCAGCAGCTTCCGACTAGAGGCGAGGAATGAGCAGTTCTTC	NA	TRBV9	TRBJ2-1	many
CSVGAEKAFF	TGCAGCGTTGGGGCGGAGAAAGCTTTCTTT	NA	TRBV29-1	TRBJ1-1	many
CASDQTGGEEQPQHF	TGTGCCAGCGATCAGACAGGGGGCGAGGAACAGCCCCAGCATTTT	TRBD1	TRBV6-1	TRBJ1-5	many